The 32 T cell receptor beta chains in this list originate from one sample, sequenced in a study of response to subunit inactivated influenza vaccine. A single record per CDR3 protein comes from TCRdb applying MiXCR to the RT-PCR reads. The sample lists some 800,000 distinct CDR3 sequences; over 20% were seen once. Specimen: PBMCs from blood, collected roughly 5 days after vaccination. These TCRs come from a man in his fifties or sixties who received an inactivated influenza vaccine.

The chain uses TRBV7-9 and TRBJ2-3, with D perhaps TRBD1 (6 bases). V gave up 10 bases and J gave up 6 bases, with 20 bases separating them. The CDR3 consists of 14 residues. The germline V gene has CDR1 SEHNR and CDR2 FQNEAQ (reference sequence). This chain's CDR3 is CATDTGDNSDTQYF. CDR3 sequence (DNA): TGTGCCACAGACACCGGGGACAACTCGGATACGCAGTATTTT.

This clonotype came up a few times. This chain connects TRBV10-3 to TRBJ2-7; D is perhaps TRBD2 (7 bases). CDR3 length equals 13 residues. The ends were cut back, 8 bases at V and 6 bases at J, with 17 bases in the middle. CDR1 is ENHRY and CDR2 is SYGVKD in the germline V gene. The CDR3: CAIAGRGGGEQYF. The CDR3 bases are TGTGCCATCGCTGGTCGGGGAGGGGGCGAGCAGTACTTC.

This clonotype was seen a few times. This sequence joins TRBV12-3 or TRBV12-4 and TRBJ2-6, with 9 positions matching TRBD1. This CDR3 comprises 16 residues. V shed 3 bases and J 9 bases; nucleotides not matched to a gene: 9. The CDR3: CASSFGKGQGDNVLTF. The CDR3 region has the DNA TGTGCCAGCAGTTTTGGAAAGGGACAGGGAGACAACGTCCTGACTTTC.

This clonotype was counted a few times. This sequence joins TRBV15 and TRBJ2-4; 9 bases map to TRBD2. The trim removed 3 bases at V and 0 bases at J, leaving 3 bases unmatched. Germline CDR1 and CDR2: LNHNV and YYDKDF (reference sequence). The CDR3 totals 16 residues. The CDR3 DNA sequence: TGTGCCACCAGCAGTGAACTAGCGGGAGCCAAAAACATTCAGTACTTC. Translated: CATSSELAGAKNIQYF.

The chain uses TRBV12-3 or TRBV12-4 and TRBJ1-6; D gene uncertain. V was pared by 2 bases and J by 3 bases, with 8 bases between. The CDR3 is made up of 15 amino acids. CDR3 nucleotide sequence: TGTGCCAGCAGTTTACTGGACGGCTATAATTCACCCCTCCACTTT. Amino acid sequence: CASSLLDGYNSPLHF.

This clonotype appeared a few times. The rearrangement joins TRBV7-2 to TRBJ2-7; perhaps TRBD1 as D (6 bases). This CDR3 has 14 amino acids. Germline assignment: CDR1 SGHTA and CDR2 FQGNSA. V lost 5 bases and J 4 bases, leaving 15 bases between the germline ends. The CDR3 loop reads CASSPGTPLYEQYF. CDR3 bases: TGTGCCAGCAGCCCTGGGACACCTCTTTACGAGCAGTACTTC.

The genes are TRBV7-9 and TRBJ2-7; D might be TRBD1 or TRBD2, each matching 6 bases. Germline V gives CDR1 SEHNR, CDR2 FQNEAQ (reference sequence). CDR3 length: 12 amino acids. Trimming removed 11 bases at V and 3 bases at J, with 14 bases between. CDR3 amino acids: CAGGLTDYEQYF. The CDR3 coding sequence is TGTGCCGGGGGGCTAACCGACTACGAGCAGTACTTC.

V and J are TRBV4-3 and TRBJ2-2, with TRBD2 identical over 9 bases. Germline assignment: CDR1 LGHNA and CDR2 YSLEER. This CDR3 spans 15 amino acids. The ends lost 5 bases at V and 3 bases at J; junction bases unmatched: 4. CDR3: CASSVAGVYTGELFF. The DNA for the CDR3 is TGCGCCAGCAGCGTAGCGGGGGTTTACACCGGGGAGCTGTTTTTT.

The chain recombines TRBV20-1 with TRBJ2-1; 10 bases align to TRBD2. The CDR3 consists of 15 residues. The germline CDR1 and CDR2 sequences are DFQATT and SNEGSKA (reference sequence). With V trimmed by 5 bases and J by 7 bases, 11 bases remained unmatched. The CDR3 protein is CSAPIAGGGPNEQFF. CDR3 sequence (DNA): TGCAGTGCTCCAATAGCGGGAGGAGGACCGAATGAGCAGTTCTTC.

This clonotype was found many times. The rearrangement links TRBV6-1 to TRBJ2-1, with 14 bases that match TRBD2. The CDR3 loop spans 13 amino acids. CDR1 and CDR2 from the germline V gene are MNHNS and SASEGT. V lost 9 bases and J lost 8; bases outside the gene matches: 3. The CDR3: CASRLAGGDEQFF. CDR3 bases: TGTGCCAGTCGACTAGCGGGAGGGGATGAGCAGTTCTTC.

A few counts support this clonotype. V and J are TRBV6-5 and TRBJ1-1, with D unclear. Germline CDR1 and CDR2: MNHEY and SVGAGI. The germline V and J ends were trimmed by 6 bases and 0 bases, with 5 bases remaining between them. The CDR3 covers 12 residues. CDR3: CASRDVNTEAFF. The CDR3 DNA sequence: TGTGCCAGCAGAGACGTGAACACTGAAGCTTTCTTT.

The chain combines TRBV6-1 with TRBJ2-7; 10 nucleotides line up with TRBD1. This CDR3 is built from 16 residues. CDR1 is MNHNS, CDR2 SASEGT, per germline. The J segment lost 0 bases and the V segment lost 7 bases, leaving 9 bases of the junction unmatched. The CDR3 coding sequence is TGTGCCAGCAAGGAGGGACAGGGGCGATTCTCCTACGAGCAGTACTTC. Protein product: CASKEGQGRFSYEQYF.

The rearrangement links TRBV7-9 to TRBJ2-3; tentatively, D is TRBD2 (6 bases). The CDR3 is 16 amino acids. Germline lookup yields CDR1 SEHNR and CDR2 FQNEAQ (reference sequence). V was cut by 5 bases and J by 0 bases, with 15 bases left in between. CDR3 sequence (DNA): TGTGCCAGCAGCACCCAAGCCAGCGGGAGCACAGATACGCAGTATTTT. It encodes CASSTQASGSTDTQYF.

The CDR3 reads CASSQDWAINEKLFF. CDR3 sequence (DNA): TGCGCCAGCAGCCAAGATTGGGCTATTAATGAAAAACTGTTTTTT. This chain connects TRBV4-3 to TRBJ1-4, with D uncertain. Germline V gene sequence: CDR1 LGHNA, CDR2 YSLEER. This CDR3 spans 15 amino acids. V was clipped by 0 bases and J by 4 bases, with 9 bases between them.

This clonotype was seen many times. The chain joins TRBV3-1 to TRBJ2-4; D gene ambiguous. The germline V gene has CDR1 LGHDT and CDR2 YNNKEL (reference sequence). The germline V and J ends were trimmed by 3 bases and 9 bases, with 15 bases remaining between them. This CDR3 comprises 14 residues. Here the CDR3 DNA reads TGTGCCAGCAGCCAGACGGTGTCGATAGGCATTCAGTACTTC. Translating it yields CASSQTVSIGIQYF.

The CDR3 sequence: CASSQGGWPQHF. The CDR3 DNA follows: TGTGCCAGCAGCCAGGGTGGTTGGCCCCAGCATTTT. This chain links TRBV7-9 with TRBJ1-5; TRBD1 might be the D (5 bases). The CDR3 spans 12 residues. V gave up 5 bases and J gave up 9 bases, with 11 bases separating them. Per the germline V gene, CDR1 is SEHNR and CDR2 is FQNEAQ (reference sequence).

This clonotype was recorded at least ten times. The rearrangement links TRBV11-2 to TRBJ2-3, with 7 bases identical to TRBD1. Germline lookup yields CDR1 SGHAT and CDR2 FQNNGV. V trimming: 3 bases; J trimming: 0 bases; junction bases outside the gene matches: 9. The CDR3 has 17 residues. The DNA of the CDR3 is TGTGCCAGCAGCTTCTGGGACAGATTTGATAGCACAGATACGCAGTATTTT. As protein: CASSFWDRFDSTDTQYF.

The J gene is TRBJ2-5, the V gene TRBV7-2, with D hard to call. The CDR3 is 15 amino acids. V lost 5 bases to trimming and J lost 5 bases, with 18 bases between them. Looked up from germline, CDR1 is SGHTA and CDR2 is FQGNSA. Here the CDR3 DNA reads TGTGCCAGCAGCACCCCGACAAGGCGTAGGGAGACCCAGTACTTC. This codes for CASSTPTRRRETQYF.

This clonotype appeared many times. CDR3 protein: CAISESILRREAYEQFF. The CDR3 DNA reads as TGTGCCATCAGTGAGTCAATCTTACGGCGGGAGGCCTATGAGCAGTTCTTC. The chain links TRBV10-3 to TRBJ2-1; 8 bases agree with TRBD2. V shed 0 bases and J 8 bases; nucleotides not matched to a gene: 12. Germline-derived CDR1 and CDR2 are ENHRY and SYGVKD. There are 17 residues in the CDR3.

In this sample, this clonotype turned up a few times. The V and J genes are TRBV12-3 or TRBV12-4 and TRBJ2-7; TRBD2 matches 10 bases. Trimming took 0 bases from V and 2 from J; bases not matched to a gene: 13. The CDR3 loop spans 19 amino acids. The CDR3 coding sequence is TGTGCCAGCAGTTTAGCGCTAAGGGGACTAGCGTTTAGGACCTACGAGCAGTACTTC. Translation: CASSLALRGLAFRTYEQYF.

This clonotype was seen more than once but under ten times. This sequence joins TRBV6-1 and TRBJ1-4, with TRBD1 identical over 7 bases. Trimming cost V 7 bases and J 0 bases; bases outside gene matches: 8. CDR1 and CDR2 from the germline V gene are MNHNS and SASEGT. The CDR3 runs to 16 residues. CDR3: CASNGHRGPTNEKLFF. The CDR3 coding sequence is TGTGCCAGCAACGGGCACAGGGGCCCAACTAATGAAAAACTGTTTTTT.

The V gene is TRBV5-1, the J gene TRBJ2-7; TRBD1 matches at 12 bases. The CDR3 runs to 15 residues. Germline CDR1 is SGHRS and CDR2 is YFSETQ. V shed 0 bases and J 9 bases; nucleotides not matched to a gene: 7. This chain's CDR3 is CASSLAGTGGEVQYF. The CDR3, as DNA: TGCGCCAGCAGCTTGGCCGGGACAGGGGGCGAAGTGCAGTACTTC.

In its sample, this clonotype was seen a few times. The rearrangement uses TRBV7-2 and TRBJ2-7; D remains ambiguous. CDR1 and CDR2 from the germline V gene are SGHTA and FQGNSA. This CDR3 comprises 12 residues. V was trimmed by 1 base and J by 4 bases, leaving 5 bases between them. In DNA form, the CDR3 reads TGTGCCAGCAGCTTAGTCTGGTACGAGCAGTACTTC. As protein: CASSLVWYEQYF.

This chain uses TRBV3-1 with TRBJ2-3; maybe TRBD1 (6 bases). V lost 4 bases and J 6 bases, leaving 11 bases between the germline ends. CDR3 length: 13 amino acids. Germline V CDR1 and CDR2: LGHDT, YNNKEL (reference sequence). CDR3 amino acids: CASSLRQDDTQYF. CDR3 in DNA: TGTGCCAGCAGCCTCAGACAGGACGATACGCAGTATTTT.

This clonotype was seen more than once but under ten times. CDR3 region: CASSLEGDTGELFF. The CDR3 nucleotides read TGCGCCAGCAGCCTTGAGGGGGACACCGGGGAGCTGTTTTTT. This chain joins TRBV4-3 and TRBJ2-2; the D gene is possibly TRBD1 (6 bases). V was clipped by 4 bases and J by 3 bases, with 9 bases between them. The CDR3 totals 14 residues. From germline, CDR1 is LGHNA and CDR2 YSLEER.

Many counts were recorded for this clonotype. This rearrangement joins TRBV18 to TRBJ1-4; D unclear. Germline V CDR1 and CDR2: KGHSH, LQKENI. CDR3 size: 14 residues. The V gene lost 3 bases and the J gene lost 8 bases, with 13 bases spanning the gap. The CDR3 reads CASSPEAVREKLFF. In DNA form, the CDR3 reads TGTGCCAGCTCACCCGAGGCAGTACGGGAAAAACTGTTTTTT.

This clonotype was seen a single time. This chain connects TRBV28 to TRBJ2-7, with 8 nucleotides matching TRBD1. CDR3 length: 15 amino acids. The V segment lost 6 bases and the J segment 4 bases; nucleotides outside the gene matches: 11. The germline CDR1 and CDR2 sequences are MDHEN and SYDVKM. The CDR3 bases are TGTGCCAGCAGCCTACTAGGTCAGGGGGCTTACGAGCAGTACTTC. This encodes CASSLLGQGAYEQYF.

In this sample, this clonotype turned up a few times. V and J are TRBV12-3 or TRBV12-4 and TRBJ2-3, with 7 nucleotides matching TRBD2. V lost 7 bases and J lost 14; bases outside the gene matches: 9. The CDR3 sequence is 11 residues long. In DNA form, the CDR3 reads TGTGCCAGCACCTTGGGGGGGACGGGGTATTTT. It yields the protein CASTLGGTGYF.

CDR3 sequence (DNA): TGTGCCAGCAGCCAGTGGCGGGAGACCGGGGAGCTGTTTTTT. Amino acid sequence: CASSQWRETGELFF. This chain uses TRBV12-3 or TRBV12-4 with TRBJ2-2, with TRBD2 matching 7 bases. After removal of 6 bases from V and 5 bases from J, the junction contained 6 bases not matched to a gene. CDR3 length equals 14 residues.

CDR3 sequence (DNA): TGTGCCAGCAGCTTAGGGCCACCCTATAGCAATCAGCCCCAGCATTTT. Its protein is CASSLGPPYSNQPQHF. The chain links TRBV7-6 to TRBJ1-5, with unresolved D. Trimming removed 1 base at V and 0 bases at J, with 10 bases between. Germline-derived CDR1 and CDR2 are SGHVS and FNYEAQ. This CDR3 is built from 16 residues. The entire variable domain, with the rest obtained from reference TRBV7-6 and TRBJ1-5, is as follows: GAGVSQSPRYKVTKRGQDVALRCDPISGHVSLYWYRQALGQGPEFLTYFNYEAQQDKSGLPNDRFSAERPEGSISTLTIQRTEQRDSAMYRCASSLGPPYSNQPQHFGDGTRLSIL.

CDR3 bases: TGCGCCAGCAGCCAACAGGTCACGTATGGCTACACCTTC. Amino acid sequence: CASSQQVTYGYTF. The chain carries TRBV4-3 and TRBJ1-2; D unclear. The CDR3 totals 13 residues. Trimming cost V 2 bases and J 5 bases, with 9 bases left between them. CDR1 and CDR2 (germline): LGHNA, YSLEER.

This clonotype was observed a few times. This chain connects TRBV4-3 to TRBJ2-3; 8 nucleotides line up with TRBD2. This CDR3 has 15 amino acids. Germline V gene sequence: CDR1 LGHNA, CDR2 YSLEER. The ends lost 4 bases at V and 5 bases at J; junction bases unmatched: 8. CDR3 region: CASSLQRERKDTQYF. The CDR3 region has the DNA TGCGCCAGCAGCCTCCAGCGGGAGAGAAAAGATACGCAGTATTTT.